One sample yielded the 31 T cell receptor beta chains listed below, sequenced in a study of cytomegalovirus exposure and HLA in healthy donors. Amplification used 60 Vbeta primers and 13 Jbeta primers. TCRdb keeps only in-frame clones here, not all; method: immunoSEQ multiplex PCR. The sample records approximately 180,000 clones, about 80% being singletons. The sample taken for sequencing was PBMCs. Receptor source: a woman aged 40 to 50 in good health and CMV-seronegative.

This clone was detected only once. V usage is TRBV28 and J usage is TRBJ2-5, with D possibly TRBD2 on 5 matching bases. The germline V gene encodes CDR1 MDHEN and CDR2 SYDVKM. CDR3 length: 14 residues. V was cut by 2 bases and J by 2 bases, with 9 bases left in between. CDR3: CASSLPGEQETQYF. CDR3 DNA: TGTGCCAGCAGTTTACCCGGGGAGCAAGAGACCCAGTACTTC.

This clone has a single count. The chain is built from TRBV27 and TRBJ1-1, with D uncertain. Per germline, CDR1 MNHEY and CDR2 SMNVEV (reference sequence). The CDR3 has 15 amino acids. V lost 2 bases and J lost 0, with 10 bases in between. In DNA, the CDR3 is TGTGCCAGCAGTTTAGATGGGCAGCTGAACACTGAAGCTTTCTTT. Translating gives CASSLDGQLNTEAFF.

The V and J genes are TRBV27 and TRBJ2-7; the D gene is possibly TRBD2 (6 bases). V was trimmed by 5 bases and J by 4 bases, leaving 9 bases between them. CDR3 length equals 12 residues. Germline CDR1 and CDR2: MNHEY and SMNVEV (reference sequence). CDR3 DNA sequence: TGTGCCAGCAGTCGAAGCGGGTACGAGCAGTACTTC. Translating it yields CASSRSGYEQYF.

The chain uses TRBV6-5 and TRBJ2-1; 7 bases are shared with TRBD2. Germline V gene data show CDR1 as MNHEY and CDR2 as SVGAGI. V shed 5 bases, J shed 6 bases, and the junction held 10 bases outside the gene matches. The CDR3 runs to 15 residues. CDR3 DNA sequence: TGTGCCAGCAGTGCCGGGACTAAGGTGATCAATGAGCAGTTCTTC. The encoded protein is CASSAGTKVINEQFF.

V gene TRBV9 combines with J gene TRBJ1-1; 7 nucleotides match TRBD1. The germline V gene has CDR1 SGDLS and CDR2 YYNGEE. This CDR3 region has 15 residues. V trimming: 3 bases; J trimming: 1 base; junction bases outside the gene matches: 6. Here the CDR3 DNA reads TGTGCCAGCAGCGCAGAGGGGGCCCCGAACACTGAAGCTTTCTTT. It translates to CASSAEGAPNTEAFF.

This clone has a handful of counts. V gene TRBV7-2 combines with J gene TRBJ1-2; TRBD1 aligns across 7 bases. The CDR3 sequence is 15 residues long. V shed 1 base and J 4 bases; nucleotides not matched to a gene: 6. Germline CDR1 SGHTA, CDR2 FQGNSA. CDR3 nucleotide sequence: TGTGCCAGCAGCTTAGGAGGGGGCATCGGCTATGGCTACACCTTC. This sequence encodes CASSLGGGIGYGYTF. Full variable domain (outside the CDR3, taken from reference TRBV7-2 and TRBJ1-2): GAGVSQSPSNKVTEKGKDVELRCDPISGHTALYWYRQSLGQGLEFLIYFQGNSAPDKSGLPSDRFSAERTGGSVSTLTIQRTQQEDSAVYLCASSLGGGIGYGYTFGSGTRLTVV.

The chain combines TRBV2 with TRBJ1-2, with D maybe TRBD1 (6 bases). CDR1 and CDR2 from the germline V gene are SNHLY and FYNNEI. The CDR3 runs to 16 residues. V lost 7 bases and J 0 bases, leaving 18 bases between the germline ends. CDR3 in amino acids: CASIPGEGGANYGYTF. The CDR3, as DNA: TGTGCCAGCATCCCCGGGGAGGGGGGAGCTAACTATGGCTACACCTTC.

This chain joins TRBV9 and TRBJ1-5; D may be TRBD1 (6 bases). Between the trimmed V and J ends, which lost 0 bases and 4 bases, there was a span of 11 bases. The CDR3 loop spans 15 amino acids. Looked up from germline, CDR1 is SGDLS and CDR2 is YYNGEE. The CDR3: CASSVAGGDNQPQHF. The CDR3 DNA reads TGTGCCAGCAGCGTAGCGGGGGGCGATAATCAGCCCCAGCATTTT.

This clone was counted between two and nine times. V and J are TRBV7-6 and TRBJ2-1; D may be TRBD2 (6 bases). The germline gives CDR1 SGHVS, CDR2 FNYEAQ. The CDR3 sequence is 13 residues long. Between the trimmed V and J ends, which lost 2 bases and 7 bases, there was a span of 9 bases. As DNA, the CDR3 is TGTGCCAGCAGCTTAAGAAGCGGGAATGAGCAGTTCTTC. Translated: CASSLRSGNEQFF.

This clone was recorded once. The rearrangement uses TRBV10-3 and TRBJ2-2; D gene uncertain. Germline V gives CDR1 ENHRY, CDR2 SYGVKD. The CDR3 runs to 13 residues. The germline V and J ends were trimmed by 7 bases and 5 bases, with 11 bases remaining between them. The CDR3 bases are TGTGCCATCACCCCCGAGGCGACCGGGGAGCTGTTTTTT. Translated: CAITPEATGELFF.

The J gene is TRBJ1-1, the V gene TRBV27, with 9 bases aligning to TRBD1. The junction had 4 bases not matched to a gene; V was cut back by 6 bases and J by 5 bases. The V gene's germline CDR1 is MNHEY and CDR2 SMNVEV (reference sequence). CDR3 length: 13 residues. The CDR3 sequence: CASRSTGGTEAFF. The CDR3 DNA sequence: TGTGCCAGCAGATCGACAGGGGGGACTGAAGCTTTCTTT.

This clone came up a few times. The CDR3 sequence is CAWSVSWGVGYTF. As DNA, the CDR3 is TGTGCCTGGAGTGTAAGCTGGGGGGTTGGCTACACCTTC. The chain joins TRBV30 to TRBJ1-2; a weak D match, TRBD1 (5 bases). The CDR3 spans 13 residues. CDR1 and CDR2 from the germline V gene are GTSNPN and SVGIG (reference sequence). The V end was cut by 0 bases, the J end by 7 bases, with 12 bases between.

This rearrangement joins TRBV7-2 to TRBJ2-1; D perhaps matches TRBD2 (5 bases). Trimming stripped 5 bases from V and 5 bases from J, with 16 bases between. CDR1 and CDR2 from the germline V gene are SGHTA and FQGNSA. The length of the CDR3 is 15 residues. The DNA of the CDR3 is TGTGCCAGCAGCCTCCAACTAGAGCGGAACAATGAGCAGTTCTTC. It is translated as CASSLQLERNNEQFF.

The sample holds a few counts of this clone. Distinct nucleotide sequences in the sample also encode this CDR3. The CDR3 DNA is TGTGCCAGCAGCAGGGACAGGGACTATGGCTACACCTTC. Its translation is CASSRDRDYGYTF. This sequence joins TRBV11-3 and TRBJ1-2; 9 bases fit TRBD1. With 5 bases clipped from V and 3 bases from J, the junction kept 1 base outside the gene matches. The CDR3 consists of 13 residues. CDR1 SGHNT and CDR2 YENEEA come from the germline V gene.

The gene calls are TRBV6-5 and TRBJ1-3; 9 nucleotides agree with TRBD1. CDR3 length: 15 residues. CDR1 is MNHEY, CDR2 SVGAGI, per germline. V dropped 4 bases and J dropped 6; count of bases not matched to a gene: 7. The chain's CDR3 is CASSSSTGGQNTIYF. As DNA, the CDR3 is TGTGCCAGCAGTTCTTCAACAGGGGGCCAAAACACCATATATTTT.

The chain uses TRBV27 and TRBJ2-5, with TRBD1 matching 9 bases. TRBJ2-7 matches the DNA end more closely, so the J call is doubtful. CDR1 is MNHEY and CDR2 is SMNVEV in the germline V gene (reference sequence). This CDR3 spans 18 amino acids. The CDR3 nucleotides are TGTGCCAGCAGTCCCCGCCCCACAGGGGGCGACAGCCCCTACGAGCAGTACTTC. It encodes CASSPRPTGGDSPYEQYF.

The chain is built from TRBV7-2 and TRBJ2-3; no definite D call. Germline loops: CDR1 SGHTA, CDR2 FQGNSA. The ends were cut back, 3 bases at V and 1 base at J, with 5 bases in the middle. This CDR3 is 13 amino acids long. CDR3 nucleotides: TGTGCCAGCAGCTTCCCGGGCACAGATACGCAGTATTTT. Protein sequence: CASSFPGTDTQYF.

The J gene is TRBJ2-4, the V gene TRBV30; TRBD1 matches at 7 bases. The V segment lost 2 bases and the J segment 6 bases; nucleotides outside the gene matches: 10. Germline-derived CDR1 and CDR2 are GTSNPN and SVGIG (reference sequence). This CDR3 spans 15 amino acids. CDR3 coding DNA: TGTGCCTGGAGTAGACAGGGTTCCGTGGGAAACATTCAGTACTTC. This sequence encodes CAWSRQGSVGNIQYF.

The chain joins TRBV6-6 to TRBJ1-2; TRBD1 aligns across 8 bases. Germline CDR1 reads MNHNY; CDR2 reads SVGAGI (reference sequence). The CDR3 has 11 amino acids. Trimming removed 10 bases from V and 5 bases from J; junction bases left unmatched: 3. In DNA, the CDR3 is TGTGCCATAGGACAGGGATATGGCTACACCTTC. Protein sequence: CAIGQGYGYTF.

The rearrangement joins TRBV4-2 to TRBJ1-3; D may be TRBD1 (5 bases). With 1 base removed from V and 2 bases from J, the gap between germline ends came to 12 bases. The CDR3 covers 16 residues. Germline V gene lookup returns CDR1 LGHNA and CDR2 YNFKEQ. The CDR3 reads CASSQARQTTGNTIYF. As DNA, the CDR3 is TGTGCCAGCAGCCAAGCGAGACAGACAACTGGAAACACCATATATTTT.

CDR3 sequence (DNA): TGCGCCAGCAGCTTGGCCCGGGACAGGGGACTCGAGCAGTACTTC. This codes for CASSLARDRGLEQYF. This sequence joins TRBV5-1 and TRBJ2-7, with TRBD1 matching 10 bases. V shed 0 bases and J 6 bases; nucleotides not matched to a gene: 6. This CDR3 is 15 amino acids long. In germline, CDR1 is SGHRS, CDR2 YFSETQ.

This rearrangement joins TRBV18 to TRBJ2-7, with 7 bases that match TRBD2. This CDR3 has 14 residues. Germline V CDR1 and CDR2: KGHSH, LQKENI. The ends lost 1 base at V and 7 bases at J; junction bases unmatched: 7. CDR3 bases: TGTGCCAGCTCACCACGGGGGGGAGCTAAGGAGCAGTACGTC. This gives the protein CASSPRGGAKEQYV.

The CDR3, as DNA: TGCAGCGTGGGTAAGACTAGCGGGAAAGGCAATGAGCAGTTCTTC. Translating it yields CSVGKTSGKGNEQFF. The chain couples TRBV29-1 to TRBJ2-1, with 11 bases that match TRBD2. V lost 6 bases to trimming and J lost 6 bases; unmatched junction nucleotides: 10. In germline, CDR1 is SQVTM, CDR2 ANQGSEA. This CDR3 comprises 15 residues.

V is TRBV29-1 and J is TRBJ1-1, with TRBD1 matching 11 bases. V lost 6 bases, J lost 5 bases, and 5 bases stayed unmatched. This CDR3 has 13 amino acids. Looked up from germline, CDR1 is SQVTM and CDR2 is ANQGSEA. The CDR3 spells CSVHGDRGTEAFF. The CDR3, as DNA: TGCAGCGTCCATGGGGACAGGGGGACTGAAGCTTTCTTT.

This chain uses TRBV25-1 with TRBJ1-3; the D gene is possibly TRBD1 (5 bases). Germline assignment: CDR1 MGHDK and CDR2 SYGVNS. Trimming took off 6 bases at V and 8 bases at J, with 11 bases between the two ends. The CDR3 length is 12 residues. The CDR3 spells CASRQWGDTIYF. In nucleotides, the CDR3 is TGTGCCAGCAGGCAATGGGGGGACACCATATATTTT.

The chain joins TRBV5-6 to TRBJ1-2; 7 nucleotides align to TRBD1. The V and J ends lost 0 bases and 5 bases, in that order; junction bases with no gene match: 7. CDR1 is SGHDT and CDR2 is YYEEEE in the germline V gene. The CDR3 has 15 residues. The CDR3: CASSLGAGGRYGYTF. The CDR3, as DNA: TGTGCCAGCAGCTTGGGGGCAGGGGGTCGGTATGGCTACACCTTC.

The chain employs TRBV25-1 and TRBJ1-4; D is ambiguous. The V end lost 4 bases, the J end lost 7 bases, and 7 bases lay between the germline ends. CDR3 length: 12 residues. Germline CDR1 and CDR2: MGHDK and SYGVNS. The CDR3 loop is CASSAGGEKLFF. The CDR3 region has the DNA TGTGCCAGCAGTGCCGGAGGTGAAAAACTGTTTTTT.

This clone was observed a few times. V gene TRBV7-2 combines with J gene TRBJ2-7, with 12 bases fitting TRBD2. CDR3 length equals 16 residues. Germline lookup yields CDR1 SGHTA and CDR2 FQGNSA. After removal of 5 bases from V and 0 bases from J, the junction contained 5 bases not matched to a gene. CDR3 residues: CASSNLAGGPSYEQYF. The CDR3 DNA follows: TGTGCCAGCAGCAATCTAGCGGGAGGGCCCTCCTACGAGCAGTACTTC.

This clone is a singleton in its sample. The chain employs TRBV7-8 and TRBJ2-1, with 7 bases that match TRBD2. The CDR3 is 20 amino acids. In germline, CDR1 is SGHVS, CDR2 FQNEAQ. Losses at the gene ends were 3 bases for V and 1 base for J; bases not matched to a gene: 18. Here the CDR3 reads CASSFETTSMPLISYNEQFF. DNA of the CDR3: TGTGCCAGCAGCTTTGAAACGACTAGCATGCCCTTGATTTCCTACAATGAGCAGTTCTTC.

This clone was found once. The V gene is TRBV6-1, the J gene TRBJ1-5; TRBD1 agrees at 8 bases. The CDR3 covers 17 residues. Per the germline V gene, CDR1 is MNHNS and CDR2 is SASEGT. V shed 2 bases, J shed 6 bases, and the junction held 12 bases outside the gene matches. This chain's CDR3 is CASSEIPTGGSGQPQHF. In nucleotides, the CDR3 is TGTGCCAGCAGTGAAATCCCCACAGGGGGGAGCGGTCAGCCCCAGCATTTT.

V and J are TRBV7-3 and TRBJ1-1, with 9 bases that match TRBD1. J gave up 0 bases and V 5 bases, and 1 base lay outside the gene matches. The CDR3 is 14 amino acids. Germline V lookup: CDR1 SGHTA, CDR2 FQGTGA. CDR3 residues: CASSRTGVNTEAFF. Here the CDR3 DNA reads TGTGCCAGCAGCAGGACAGGGGTGAACACTGAAGCTTTCTTT.